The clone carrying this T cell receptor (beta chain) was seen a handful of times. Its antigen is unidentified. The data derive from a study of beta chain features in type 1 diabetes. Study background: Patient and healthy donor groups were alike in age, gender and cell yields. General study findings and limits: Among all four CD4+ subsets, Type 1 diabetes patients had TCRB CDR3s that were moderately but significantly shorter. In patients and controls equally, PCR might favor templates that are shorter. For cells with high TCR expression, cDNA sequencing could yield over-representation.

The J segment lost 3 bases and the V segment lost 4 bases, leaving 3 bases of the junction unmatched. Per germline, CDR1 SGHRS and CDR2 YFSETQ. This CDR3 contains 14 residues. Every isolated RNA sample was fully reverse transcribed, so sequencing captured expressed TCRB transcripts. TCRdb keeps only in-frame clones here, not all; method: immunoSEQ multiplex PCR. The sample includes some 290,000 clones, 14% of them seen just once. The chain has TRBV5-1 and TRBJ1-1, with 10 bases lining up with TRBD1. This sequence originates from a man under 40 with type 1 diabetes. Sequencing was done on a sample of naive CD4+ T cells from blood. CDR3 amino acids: CASSRGTGDTEAFF. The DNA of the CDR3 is TGCGCCAGCAGCCGAGGGACAGGGGACACTGAAGCTTTCTTT.